Only a few counts were recorded for the clone carrying this T cell receptor beta chain. Its specificity is unknown. Every one of the donors was a healthy Caucasian. The sample originates from a study of identical twins. Study conclusions and caveats: Possibly, invariant MAIT and iNKT cells partly confounded zero-insertion analyses. The more abundant beta clonotypes in cord blood had fewer insertions, and memory repertoires did not show this. A cross-sectional statistical analysis, not follow-up of the same donors, supported the conclusions.

V trimming: 6 bases; J trimming: 3 bases; junction bases outside the gene matches: 10. There are 17 residues in the CDR3. Per germline, CDR1 SGHAT and CDR2 FQNNGV. TCRdb itself ran the 5' RACE reads through MiXCR, one entry per CDR3 protein. The sample contains some 590,000 distinct CDR3 sequences, approximately 9.6% of which appear only once. The data also belong to a second study, concerning yellow fever vaccine responses in identical twins.

The specimen sequenced was PBMCs. The origin of this receptor is a woman between 18 and 29 years old in good health. This chain links TRBV11-2 with TRBJ2-3; TRBD1 agrees at 12 bases. The CDR3 spells CASSSGTGGQLTDTQYF. CDR3 nucleotide sequence: TGTGCCAGCAGTTCCGGGACAGGGGGCCAACTGACAGATACGCAGTATTTT.